These 4 T cell receptor beta chains were sequenced from one sample in a study of tumor-infiltrating lymphocytes in primary liver carcinoma. The study co-extracted DNA and RNA from approximately 20-30 mg of unsorted bulk tissue. The template, roughly 0.45 ug total RNA, yielded TCR beta cDNA made with a constant-region primer. Slightly modified ARM-PCR, run as three nested multiplex PCR rounds, produced the TCR beta libraries. The first two PCR rounds, around 11 cycles each, used TRBV1-TRBV30 forward primers and a C-beta reverse primer. TCRdb analysed the multiplex PCR reads with MiXCR anew, one entry per CDR3 protein. This table has 55,000 to 70,000 distinct CDR3 sequences, 60% to 85% appearing once. The specimen was liver tumor tissue from sampling region 2. Subset described: tumor region T2, inferior pole. The receptors stem from a man aged 35-49 years with primary liver carcinoma and hepatitis B virus infection.

This chain connects TRBV11-3 to TRBJ2-1; a weak D match, TRBD1 (6 bases). Trimming left V 0 bases short and J 10 bases short, with 13 bases between. CDR3 size: 14 residues. Germline V gene data show CDR1 as SGHNT and CDR2 as YENEEA. The CDR3 sequence: CASSLDIQGGEQFF. The CDR3, as DNA: TGTGCCAGCAGCTTAGACATACAGGGCGGGGAGCAGTTCTTC.

Of note for this clonotype: At one of its ends the junction is not consistent with the germline gene, which may arise from a read error. V usage is TRBV11-3 and J usage is TRBJ2-1, with D tentatively TRBD1 or TRBD2 (5 bases each). CDR3 size: 15 residues. CDR1 is SGHNT and CDR2 is YENEEA in the germline V gene. This CDR3 is CVSSAGAREIDEQFF. The CDR3 DNA follows: TGTGTCAGCAGCGCCGGGGCTAGAGAGATTGATGAGCAGTTCTTC. Complete variable domain (other parts from reference TRBV11-3 and TRBJ2-1): EAGVVQSPRYKIIEKKQPVAFWCNPISGHNTLYWYLQNLGQGPELLIRYENEEAVDDSQLPKDRFSAERLKGVDSTLKIQPAELGDSAVYLCVSSAGAREIDEQFFGPGTRLTVL.

The V and J genes are TRBV11-2 and TRBJ1-4; D remains unclear. CDR3 size: 15 residues. Between the trimmed V and J ends, which lost 5 bases and 4 bases, there was a span of 14 bases. Germline values: CDR1 SGHAT, CDR2 FQNNGV. Here the CDR3 reads CASSLLGGFNEKLFF. The CDR3 DNA sequence: TGTGCCAGCAGCCTCTTAGGAGGTTTTAATGAAAAACTGTTTTTT. Using reference TRBV11-2 and TRBJ1-4 for the parts outside the CDR3, the full variable domain is EAGVAQSPRYKIIEKRQSVAFWCNPISGHATLYWYQQILGQGPKLLIQFQNNGVVDDSQLPKDRFSAERLKGVDSTLKIQPAKLEDSAVYLCASSLLGGFNEKLFFGSGTQLSVL.

This clonotype occurred many times. The genes are TRBV30 and TRBJ2-2, with TRBD1 identical over 9 bases. J gave up 4 bases and V 3 bases, and 6 bases lay outside the gene matches. The CDR3 spans 15 residues. CDR1 is GTSNPN and CDR2 is SVGIG in the germline V gene (reference sequence). The CDR3 protein is CAWSFRDRVTGELFF. The CDR3 DNA reads TGTGCCTGGAGCTTCCGGGACAGGGTCACCGGGGAGCTGTTTTTT.